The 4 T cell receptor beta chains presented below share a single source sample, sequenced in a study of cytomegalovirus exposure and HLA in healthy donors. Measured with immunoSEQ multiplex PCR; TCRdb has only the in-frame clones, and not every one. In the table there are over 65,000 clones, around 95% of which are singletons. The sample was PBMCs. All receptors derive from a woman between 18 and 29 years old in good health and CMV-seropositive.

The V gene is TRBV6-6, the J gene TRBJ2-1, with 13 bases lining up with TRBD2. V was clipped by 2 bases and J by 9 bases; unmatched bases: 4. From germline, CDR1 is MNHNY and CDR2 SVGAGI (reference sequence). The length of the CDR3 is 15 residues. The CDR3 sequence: CASSYGTSGTGEQFF. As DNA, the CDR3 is TGTGCCAGCAGTTACGGGACTAGCGGGACGGGTGAGCAGTTCTTC.

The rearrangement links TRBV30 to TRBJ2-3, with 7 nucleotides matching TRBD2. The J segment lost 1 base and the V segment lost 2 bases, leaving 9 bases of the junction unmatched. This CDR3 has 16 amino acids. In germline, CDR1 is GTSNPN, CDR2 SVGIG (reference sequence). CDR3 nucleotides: TGTGCCTGGAGTTTCAGTTTTGCGGGAGGCACAGATACGCAGTATTTT. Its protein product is CAWSFSFAGGTDTQYF.

CDR3 nucleotides: TGTGCCAGCAGCTTGGGGTCCGCTAGCGGGACCACCGAGCAGTACTTC. Residues: CASSLGSASGTTEQYF. The chain joins TRBV5-4 to TRBJ2-7; TRBD2 aligns across 9 bases. Germline lookup yields CDR1 SGHNT and CDR2 YYREEE (reference sequence). The J segment lost 6 bases and the V segment lost 0 bases, leaving 10 bases of the junction unmatched. CDR3 length: 16 amino acids.

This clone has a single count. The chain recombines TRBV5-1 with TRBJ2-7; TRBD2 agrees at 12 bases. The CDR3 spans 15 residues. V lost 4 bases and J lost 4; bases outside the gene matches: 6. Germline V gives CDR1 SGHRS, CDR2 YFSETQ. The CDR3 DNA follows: TGCGCCAGCAGCCTGACTAGCGGGAGTGGATACGAGCAGTACTTC. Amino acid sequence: CASSLTSGSGYEQYF.